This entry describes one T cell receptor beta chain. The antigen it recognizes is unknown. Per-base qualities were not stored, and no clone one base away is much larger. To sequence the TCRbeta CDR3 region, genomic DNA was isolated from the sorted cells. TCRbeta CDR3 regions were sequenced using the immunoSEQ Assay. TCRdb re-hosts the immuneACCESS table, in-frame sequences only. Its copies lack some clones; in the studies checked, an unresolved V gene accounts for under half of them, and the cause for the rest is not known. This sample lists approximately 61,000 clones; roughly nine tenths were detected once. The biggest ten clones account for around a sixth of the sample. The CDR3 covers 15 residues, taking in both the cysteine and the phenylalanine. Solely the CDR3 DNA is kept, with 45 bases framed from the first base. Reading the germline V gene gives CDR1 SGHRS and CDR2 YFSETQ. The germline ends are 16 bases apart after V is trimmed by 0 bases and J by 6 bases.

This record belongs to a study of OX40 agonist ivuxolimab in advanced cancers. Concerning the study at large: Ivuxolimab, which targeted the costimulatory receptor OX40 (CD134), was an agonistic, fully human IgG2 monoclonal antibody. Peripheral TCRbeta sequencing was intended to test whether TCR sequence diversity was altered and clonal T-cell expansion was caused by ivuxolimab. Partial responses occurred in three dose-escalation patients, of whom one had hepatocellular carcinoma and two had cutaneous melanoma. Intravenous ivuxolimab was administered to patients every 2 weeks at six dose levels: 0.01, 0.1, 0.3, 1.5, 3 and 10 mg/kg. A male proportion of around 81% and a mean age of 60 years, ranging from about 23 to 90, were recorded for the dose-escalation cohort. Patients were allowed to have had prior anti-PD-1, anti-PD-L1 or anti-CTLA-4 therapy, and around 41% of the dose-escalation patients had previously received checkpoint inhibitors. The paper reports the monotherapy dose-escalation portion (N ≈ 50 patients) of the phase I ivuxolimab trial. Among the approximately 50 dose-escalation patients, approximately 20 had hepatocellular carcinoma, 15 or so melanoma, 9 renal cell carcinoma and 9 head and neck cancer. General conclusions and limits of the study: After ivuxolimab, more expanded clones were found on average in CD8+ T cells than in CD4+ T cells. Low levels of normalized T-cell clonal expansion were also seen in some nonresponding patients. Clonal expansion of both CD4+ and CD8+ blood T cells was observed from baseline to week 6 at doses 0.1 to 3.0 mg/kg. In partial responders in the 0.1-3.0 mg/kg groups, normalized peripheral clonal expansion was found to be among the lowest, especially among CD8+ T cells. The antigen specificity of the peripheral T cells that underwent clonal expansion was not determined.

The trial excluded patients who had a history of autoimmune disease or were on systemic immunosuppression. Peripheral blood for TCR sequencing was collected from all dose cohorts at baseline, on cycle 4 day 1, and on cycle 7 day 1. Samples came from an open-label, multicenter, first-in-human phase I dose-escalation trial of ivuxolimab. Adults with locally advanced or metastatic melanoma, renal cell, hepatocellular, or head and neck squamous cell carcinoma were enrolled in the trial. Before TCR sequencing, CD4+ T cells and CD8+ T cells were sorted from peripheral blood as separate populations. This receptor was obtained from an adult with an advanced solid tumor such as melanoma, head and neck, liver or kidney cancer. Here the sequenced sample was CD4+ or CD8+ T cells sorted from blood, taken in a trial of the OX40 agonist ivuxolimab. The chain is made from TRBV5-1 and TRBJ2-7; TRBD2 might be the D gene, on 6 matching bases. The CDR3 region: CASSLAGTAVVEQYF. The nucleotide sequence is TGCGCCAGCAGCTTGGCCGGGACTGCCGTAGTCGAGCAGTACTTC.